The 30 T cell receptor beta chains presented below share a single source sample, sequenced in a study of cytomegalovirus exposure and HLA in healthy donors. The PCR had 60 Vbeta and 13 Jbeta primers. Only in-frame clones appear in the TCRdb table, and some are missing; sequencing was by immunoSEQ multiplex PCR. The data hold 250,000 to 300,000 clones, with about 90% observed a single time. Material: PBMCs. The receptors were sampled from a girl aged 2-15 years in good health and CMV-seronegative.

V is TRBV6-5 and J is TRBJ2-2; TRBD2 aligns across 9 bases. With V trimmed by 0 bases and J by 3 bases, 2 bases remained unmatched. Looked up from germline, CDR1 is MNHEY and CDR2 is SVGAGI. This CDR3 comprises 16 residues. CDR3 sequence (DNA): TGTGCCAGCAGTTACTCTGGCGGGGGGGACACCGGGGAGCTGTTTTTT. Its translation is CASSYSGGGDTGELFF.

J is TRBJ2-4 and V is TRBV6-5, with 11 bases fitting TRBD2. This CDR3 has 15 amino acids. The V segment lost 6 bases and the J segment 3 bases; nucleotides outside the gene matches: 4. Germline lookup yields CDR1 MNHEY and CDR2 SVGAGI. The CDR3 here is CASSLAGGNKNIQYF. CDR3 DNA: TGTGCCAGCAGCTTAGCGGGAGGGAACAAAAACATTCAGTACTTC.

This clone was counted once. The chain couples TRBV6-1 to TRBJ1-2, with D perhaps matching TRBD1 (5 bases). The V end lost 5 bases, the J end lost 4 bases, and 11 bases lay between the germline ends. CDR1 and CDR2 from the germline V gene are MNHNS and SASEGT. CDR3 length equals 13 residues. The CDR3: CASSPTVTYGYTF. The CDR3 DNA is TGTGCCAGCAGTCCGACAGTAACCTATGGCTACACCTTC.

The chain couples TRBV2 to TRBJ1-1; 9 positions agree with TRBD1. In germline, CDR1 is SNHLY, CDR2 FYNNEI. The CDR3 spans 12 residues. With V trimmed by 6 bases and J by 10 bases, 6 bases remained unmatched. The CDR3 DNA is TGTGCCAGCAGAGCAGGGACAGGGCGAGCTTTCTTT. Translating it yields CASRAGTGRAFF.

A few counts support this clone. The chain is built from TRBV25-1 and TRBJ2-4; D remains ambiguous. Germline CDR1 is MGHDK and CDR2 is SYGVNS. V lost 3 bases, J lost 8 bases, and 5 bases lay in between. The CDR3 has 11 residues. CDR3 nucleotides: TGTGCCAGCAGTGACCGGGACATTCAGTACTTC. This codes for CASSDRDIQYF.

The rearrangement uses TRBV7-8 and TRBJ1-4; unclear D gene. The length of the CDR3 is 16 residues. The V end lost 4 bases, the J end lost 5 bases, and 17 bases lay between the germline ends. Germline CDR1 SGHVS, CDR2 FQNEAQ. CDR3 residues: CASSSKDSRWNEKLFF. In DNA form, the CDR3 reads TGTGCCAGCAGCTCAAAGGACTCGCGCTGGAATGAAAAACTGTTTTTT.

This clone occurred a few times. This chain links TRBV6-1 with TRBJ2-7; 7 nucleotides agree with TRBD2. CDR3 length: 14 amino acids. V lost 7 bases to trimming and J lost 2 bases; unmatched junction nucleotides: 8. Germline V gene sequence: CDR1 MNHNS, CDR2 SASEGT. The CDR3 DNA is TGTGCCAGCACCCTAGCGGAGCCGACCTACGAGCAGTACTTC. It codes for CASTLAEPTYEQYF.

The chain links TRBV5-1 to TRBJ2-2; TRBD1 might be the D (6 bases). V shed 0 bases and J shed 4 bases, with 10 bases lying between them. CDR3 size: 15 residues. CDR1 and CDR2 from the germline V gene are SGHRS and YFSETQ. The CDR3 nucleotides read TGCGCCAGCAGCTTGGGGGGGACATCCACCGGGGAGCTGTTTTTT. Residues: CASSLGGTSTGELFF.

This clone was seen only once. This chain connects TRBV18 to TRBJ1-4, with D maybe TRBD1 (6 bases). Germline assignment: CDR1 KGHSH and CDR2 LQKENI. The V end was cut by 0 bases, the J end by 7 bases, with 12 bases between. The CDR3 totals 15 residues. CDR3 in DNA: TGTGCCAGCTCACCACCCGTGGCCAGGGGTGAAAAACTGTTTTTT. This translates into CASSPPVARGEKLFF.

V usage is TRBV19 and J usage is TRBJ2-7, with TRBD2 matching 7 bases. The CDR3 extends over 16 amino acids. Looked up from germline, CDR1 is LNHDA and CDR2 is SQIVND (reference sequence). The trim removed 6 bases at V and 2 bases at J, leaving 13 bases unmatched. CDR3 nucleotide sequence: TGTGCCAGTAGGTTCTCGGGCGGGAGTCCTGCCTACGAGCAGTACTTC. It codes for CASRFSGGSPAYEQYF.

The rearrangement uses TRBV27 and TRBJ1-2; maybe TRBD1 (6 bases). The CDR3 is 14 residues long. Germline V gene lookup returns CDR1 MNHEY and CDR2 SMNVEV (reference sequence). Trimming removed 4 bases from V and 8 bases from J, with 17 bases in between. CDR3 DNA: TGTGCCAGCAGTTCAACCTCAGGGGTACGCGGCTACACCTTC. Amino acids: CASSSTSGVRGYTF.

The chain employs TRBV10-2 and TRBJ1-2, with D perhaps matching TRBD1 (6 bases). Germline assignment: CDR1 WSHSY and CDR2 SAAADI. The CDR3 runs 16 residues. Trimming removed 3 bases from V and 2 bases from J, with 16 bases in between. Here the CDR3 DNA reads TGCGCCAGCAGTGACCACGGGACATTGCTCAACTATGGCTACACCTTC. Residues: CASSDHGTLLNYGYTF.

CDR3 DNA sequence: TGCAGCGACGACAGTTATGGCTATGGCTACACCTTC. Amino acid sequence: CSDDSYGYGYTF. V is TRBV29-1 and J is TRBJ1-2, with TRBD1 as a possible D gene (5 bases). This CDR3 has 12 residues. Per the germline V gene, CDR1 is SQVTM and CDR2 is ANQGSEA. Deletions cut 7 bases from V and 4 bases from J, with 13 bases between.

The chain combines TRBV28 with TRBJ1-5; no clear D gene. Trimming removed 2 bases from V and 4 bases from J, with 3 bases in between. The CDR3 is made up of 12 amino acids. The V gene's germline CDR1 is MDHEN and CDR2 SYDVKM. The CDR3 nucleotides read TGTGCCAGCAGTTTACCGAATCAGCCCCAGCATTTT. This gives the protein CASSLPNQPQHF.

This clone was found once. The rearrangement uses TRBV19 and TRBJ2-1, with D tentatively TRBD2 (8 bases). Trimming removed 5 bases from V and 10 bases from J, with 18 bases in between. The CDR3 length is 14 residues. The germline V gene has CDR1 LNHDA and CDR2 SQIVND (reference sequence). The CDR3 reads CASSRGGTVGEQFF. The CDR3 nucleotides read TGTGCCAGTAGTCGCGGGGGGACAGTTGGGGAGCAGTTCTTC.

V is TRBV13 and J is TRBJ2-3; 11 positions match TRBD2. Germline CDR1 and CDR2: PRHDT and FYEKMQ (reference sequence). This CDR3 is 16 amino acids long. Trimming removed 1 base from V and 4 bases from J; junction bases left unmatched: 4. The CDR3 nucleotides read TGTGCCAGCAGCTTAGAGACTAGCGGGAATTCAGATACGCAGTATTTT. This codes for CASSLETSGNSDTQYF.

The chain couples TRBV28 to TRBJ2-1; the match to TRBD2 covers 12 bases. Trimming at V came to 5 bases and at J to 7 bases, leaving 15 bases not matched to a gene. Germline CDR1 reads MDHEN; CDR2 reads SYDVKM. This CDR3 is built from 18 residues. The CDR3 DNA reads as TGTGCCAGCAGTCGACCCCCGGGGGAACTAGCGGGGGGTAATGAGCAGTTCTTC. This translates into CASSRPPGELAGGNEQFF.

The V and J genes are TRBV14 and TRBJ1-5; D is possibly TRBD1 (5 bases). This CDR3 contains 14 residues. Germline V CDR1 and CDR2: SGHDN, FVKESK. V lost 0 bases and J 7 bases, leaving 10 bases between the germline ends. CDR3 nucleotide sequence: TGTGCCAGCAGCCAAGACAGGGCAATACAGCCCCAGCATTTT. Protein sequence: CASSQDRAIQPQHF.

The rearrangement links TRBV7-2 to TRBJ2-3; perhaps TRBD2 as D (5 bases). Germline V gives CDR1 SGHTA, CDR2 FQGNSA. V dropped 4 bases and J dropped 0 bases, with 5 bases sitting between them. This CDR3 region has 13 residues. The CDR3 nucleotides read TGTGCCAGCAGCTGGACTAGCACAGATACGCAGTATTTT. Protein sequence: CASSWTSTDTQYF.

The chain carries TRBV29-1 and TRBJ1-1, with D perhaps matching TRBD1 (6 bases). Germline lookup yields CDR1 SQVTM and CDR2 ANQGSEA. There are 14 residues in the CDR3. V lost 5 bases and J 2 bases, leaving 15 bases between the germline ends. The CDR3 loop reads CSVPVTGRNTEAFF. CDR3 DNA: TGCAGCGTTCCCGTTACAGGGCGAAACACTGAAGCTTTCTTT.

This chain connects TRBV11-3 to TRBJ2-5; TRBD2 might be the D (5 bases). CDR1 SGHNT and CDR2 YENEEA come from the germline V gene. This CDR3 comprises 15 residues. V was clipped by 4 bases and J by 1 base, with 13 bases between them. The CDR3 reads CASSSGERTQETQYF. The CDR3 DNA is TGTGCCAGCAGCTCCGGGGAGCGTACCCAAGAGACCCAGTACTTC.

This chain uses TRBV7-8 with TRBJ2-3; D gene ambiguous. Germline V gene data show CDR1 as SGHVS and CDR2 as FQNEAQ. V lost 10 bases to trimming and J lost 6 bases, with 8 bases between them. The CDR3 extends over 10 amino acids. CDR3 nucleotides: TGTGCCACCATACGGGATACGCAGTATTTT. Its protein is CATIRDTQYF. The full variable domain, its missing parts supplied by reference TRBV7-8 and TRBJ2-3, is GAGVSQSPRYKVAKRGQDVALRCDPISGHVSLFWYQQALGQGPEFLTYFQNEAQLDKSGLPSDRFFAERPEGSVSTLKIQRTQQEDSAVYLCATIRDTQYFGPGTRLTVL.

The rearrangement links TRBV6-1 to TRBJ1-6; 10 positions agree with TRBD1. The CDR3 is 15 residues long. Germline values: CDR1 MNHNS, CDR2 SASEGT. The junction had 4 bases not matched to a gene; V was cut back by 2 bases and J by 9 bases. Here the CDR3 reads CASSEIWDRGSPLHF. CDR3 nucleotide sequence: TGTGCCAGCAGTGAAATCTGGGACAGGGGTTCACCCCTCCACTTT.

The CDR3 coding sequence is TGTGCCAGCAGCCCGGGACTAGCGGGAGGCAGTGAGCAGTTCTTC. Protein: CASSPGLAGGSEQFF. The rearrangement links TRBV13 to TRBJ2-1; 15 bases align to TRBD2. V lost 5 bases to trimming and J lost 9 bases; unmatched junction nucleotides: 5. This CDR3 is 15 amino acids long. Looked up from germline, CDR1 is PRHDT and CDR2 is FYEKMQ (reference sequence).

This sequence joins TRBV10-3 and TRBJ2-3; 7 bases fit TRBD1. Germline V gives CDR1 ENHRY, CDR2 SYGVKD. J gave up 1 base and V 10 bases, and 17 bases lay outside the gene matches. The CDR3 contains 17 residues. In nucleotides, the CDR3 is TGTGCCACCATCCAGGGGGACGGGTGGATCGGCACAGATACGCAGTATTTT. This codes for CATIQGDGWIGTDTQYF.

The genes are TRBV6-4 and TRBJ1-3; 7 nucleotides agree with TRBD1. Germline loops: CDR1 MRHNA, CDR2 SNTAGT. The trim removed 8 bases at V and 8 bases at J, leaving 6 bases unmatched. The CDR3 consists of 12 residues. The CDR3: CASLYRGDTIYF. In DNA, the CDR3 is TGTGCCAGCCTATACAGGGGAGACACCATATATTTT.

The chain is built from TRBV11-2 and TRBJ2-7; the match to TRBD2 covers 11 bases. With 1 base clipped from V and 6 bases from J, the junction kept 14 bases outside the gene matches. From germline, CDR1 is SGHAT and CDR2 FQNNGV. The CDR3 runs 18 residues. CDR3 nucleotides: TGTGCCAGCAGCTTAGCCCTAGCGGGGGGCCATTTGGGCTCCGAGCAGTACTTC. Translated: CASSLALAGGHLGSEQYF.

The chain employs TRBV19 and TRBJ2-2; the D gene is possibly TRBD1 (6 bases). The CDR3 loop spans 15 amino acids. The V and J ends lost 1 base and 7 bases respectively, with 13 bases between them. Germline CDR1 and CDR2: LNHDA and SQIVND (reference sequence). The CDR3 reads CASSIGGGADGELFF. The CDR3 DNA reads TGTGCCAGTAGTATAGGTGGGGGCGCAGACGGGGAGCTGTTTTTT.

This sequence joins TRBV29-1 and TRBJ1-2, with TRBD1 identical over 8 bases. With 4 bases clipped from V and 6 bases from J, the junction kept 4 bases outside the gene matches. The CDR3 length is 12 residues. The germline V gene encodes CDR1 SQVTM and CDR2 ANQGSEA. The CDR3 region has the DNA TGCAGCGTTGCCGAGGACAGGGATGGCTACACCTTC. Protein sequence: CSVAEDRDGYTF.

This clone was detected only a few times. The chain has TRBV5-1 and TRBJ2-3, with D possibly matching TRBD2 (5 bases). The CDR3 covers 14 residues. The V gene's germline CDR1 is SGHRS and CDR2 YFSETQ. V gave up 0 bases and J gave up 2 bases, with 7 bases separating them. The CDR3 region has the DNA TGCGCCAGCAGCTTGGGGACTCTCACAGATACGCAGTATTTT. This encodes CASSLGTLTDTQYF.